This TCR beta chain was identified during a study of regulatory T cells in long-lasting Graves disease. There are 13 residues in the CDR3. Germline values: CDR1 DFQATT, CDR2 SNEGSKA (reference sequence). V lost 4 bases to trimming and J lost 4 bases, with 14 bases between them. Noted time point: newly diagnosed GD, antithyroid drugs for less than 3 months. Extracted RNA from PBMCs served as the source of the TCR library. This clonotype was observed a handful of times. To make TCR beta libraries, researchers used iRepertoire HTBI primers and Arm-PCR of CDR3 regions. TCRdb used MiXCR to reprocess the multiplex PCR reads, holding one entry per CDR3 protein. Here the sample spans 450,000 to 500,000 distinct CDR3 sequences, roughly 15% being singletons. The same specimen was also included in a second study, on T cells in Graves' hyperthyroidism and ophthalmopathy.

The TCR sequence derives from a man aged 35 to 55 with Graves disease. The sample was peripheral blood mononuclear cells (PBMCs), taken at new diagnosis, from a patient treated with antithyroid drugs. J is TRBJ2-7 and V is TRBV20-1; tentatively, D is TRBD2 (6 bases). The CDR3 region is CSAKTSSVYEQYF. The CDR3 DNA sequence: TGCAGTGCTAAGACTAGTTCTGTTTACGAGCAGTACTTC.